The 8 T cell receptor beta chains listed next were all sequenced from one sample in a study of shared clonotypes between healthy human individuals. The table came from immunoSEQ multiplex PCR; TCRdb's copy has only in-frame clones and leaves some out. The sample records approximately 1.5 million clones, about 98.5% being singletons. Source material: naive CD4+ T cells sorted from blood. Subset: CD45RA+ positively selected. These receptors were taken from a man under 40 in good health.

The chain employs TRBV18 and TRBJ2-1, with D perhaps given as TRBD1 or TRBD2 (5 bases each). V was cut by 6 bases and J by 16 bases, with 19 bases left in between. Germline V CDR1 and CDR2: KGHSH, LQKENI. The CDR3 runs 12 residues. CDR3 sequence reads: CASSPTRDGEFF. CDR3 bases: TGTGCCAGCTCGCCCACTAGGGACGGGGAATTCTTC.

The chain has TRBV5-1 and TRBJ1-4, with 7 bases fitting TRBD1. V shed 1 base, J shed 8 bases, and the junction held 8 bases outside the gene matches. CDR1 and CDR2 from the germline V gene are SGHRS and YFSETQ. The CDR3 extends over 15 amino acids. CDR3 sequence: CASSLRQGATEKLFF. The CDR3 DNA follows: TGCGCCAGCAGCTTGAGACAGGGCGCGACCGAAAAACTGTTTTTT.

A single count supports this clone. The chain joins TRBV2 to TRBJ2-7; tentatively, D is TRBD1 (5 bases). Germline V gene lookup returns CDR1 SNHLY and CDR2 FYNNEI. Trimming took off 6 bases at V and 3 bases at J, with 9 bases between the two ends. CDR3 size: 12 residues. The DNA of the CDR3 is TGTGCCAGCAGGCTCGACAGCTACGAGCAGTACTTC. Protein sequence: CASRLDSYEQYF.

This sequence joins TRBV7-3 and TRBJ2-1; 7 bases are shared with TRBD2. V shed 3 bases and J 0 bases; nucleotides not matched to a gene: 8. CDR1 and CDR2 (germline): SGHTA, FQGTGA. The CDR3 is 17 residues long. This CDR3 reads CASSFSGGGSSYNEQFF. CDR3 bases: TGTGCCAGCAGCTTCTCCGGGGGAGGGAGCTCCTACAATGAGCAGTTCTTC.

The CDR3 DNA follows: TGTGCCAGCAGTTACCTACCCGGGACAGGCTACGAGCAGTACTTC. The encoded protein is CASSYLPGTGYEQYF. The V call is TRBV6-6, the J call TRBJ2-7, with 8 bases that match TRBD1. With V trimmed by 2 bases and J by 3 bases, 6 bases remained unmatched. This CDR3 region has 15 residues. Germline CDR1 is MNHNY and CDR2 is SVGAGI (reference sequence).

The rearrangement joins TRBV2 to TRBJ1-2; 8 bases map to TRBD1. Trimming took 4 bases from V and 8 from J; bases not matched to a gene: 15. Per the germline V gene, CDR1 is SNHLY and CDR2 is FYNNEI. CDR3 length: 16 residues. CDR3 nucleotide sequence: TGTGCCAGCAGTGGCCTTTTACGGCAGGGGGCATACGGCTACACCTTC. Its protein product is CASSGLLRQGAYGYTF.

V and J are TRBV11-1 and TRBJ2-5; 9 bases are shared with TRBD1. The CDR3 extends over 15 amino acids. The V and J ends lost 4 bases and 5 bases, in that order; junction bases with no gene match: 8. Per the germline V gene, CDR1 is SGHAT and CDR2 is FQDESV (reference sequence). CDR3 nucleotide sequence: TGTGCCAGCAGCTATAGACAGGGGGGGCCGGAGACCCAGTACTTC. It yields the protein CASSYRQGGPETQYF.

As for this clone: Other nucleotide sequences from this sample produce the same CDR3. The gene calls are TRBV29-1 and TRBJ2-7; 9 positions match TRBD2. The CDR3 is made up of 13 amino acids. The germline CDR1 and CDR2 sequences are SQVTM and ANQGSEA. J gave up 0 bases and V 4 bases, and 1 base lay outside the gene matches. The CDR3 loop reads CSVVSGSSYEQYF. CDR3 sequence (DNA): TGCAGCGTTGTTAGCGGGAGCTCCTACGAGCAGTACTTC.